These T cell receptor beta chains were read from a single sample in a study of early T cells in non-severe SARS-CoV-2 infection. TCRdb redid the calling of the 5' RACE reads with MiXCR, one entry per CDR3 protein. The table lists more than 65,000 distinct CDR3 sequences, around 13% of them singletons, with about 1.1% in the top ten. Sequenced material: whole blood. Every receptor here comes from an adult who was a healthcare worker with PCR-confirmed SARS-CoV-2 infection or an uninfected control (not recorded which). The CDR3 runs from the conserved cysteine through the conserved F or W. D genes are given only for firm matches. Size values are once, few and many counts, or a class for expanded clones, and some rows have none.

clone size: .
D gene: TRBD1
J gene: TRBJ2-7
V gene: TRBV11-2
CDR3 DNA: TGTGCCAGCAGCGGGGGAAACAGGGGGCACGAGCAGTACTTC
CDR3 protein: CASSGGNRGHEQYF

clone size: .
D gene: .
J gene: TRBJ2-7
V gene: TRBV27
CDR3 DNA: TGTGCCAGCAGTTTAAGTAGCGGAATATACTACGAGCAGTACTTC
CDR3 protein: CASSLSSGIYYEQYF

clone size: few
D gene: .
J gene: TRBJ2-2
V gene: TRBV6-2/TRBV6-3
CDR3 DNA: TGTGCCAGCAGTTACTCGAAGGGGGGACGGAACACCGGGGAGCTGTTTTTT
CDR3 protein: CASSYSKGGRNTGELFF

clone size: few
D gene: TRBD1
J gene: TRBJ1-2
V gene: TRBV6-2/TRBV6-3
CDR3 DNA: TGTGCCAGCAGTACCACGACAGGGTTTATTTCCTTGGGCACCTTC
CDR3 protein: CASSTTTGFISLGTF

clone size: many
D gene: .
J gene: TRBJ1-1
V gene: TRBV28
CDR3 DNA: TGTGCCAGCAGTTTATCGGTGACTAACACTGAAGCTTTCTTT
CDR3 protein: CASSLSVTNTEAFF

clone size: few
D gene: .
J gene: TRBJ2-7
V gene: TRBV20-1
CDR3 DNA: TGCAGTGCCCCCAGCGGGTCGATGGGTTACGAGCAGTACTTC
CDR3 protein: CSAPSGSMGYEQYF

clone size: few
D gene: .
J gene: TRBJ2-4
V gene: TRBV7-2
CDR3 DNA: TGTGCCAGCAGCTTAGAGGAAGCCAAAAACATTCAGTACTTC
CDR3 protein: CASSLEEAKNIQYF

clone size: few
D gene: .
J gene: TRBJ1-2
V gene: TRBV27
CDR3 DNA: TGTGCCAGCAGCCAGGATGCTAACTATGGCTACACCTTC
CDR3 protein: CASSQDANYGYTF

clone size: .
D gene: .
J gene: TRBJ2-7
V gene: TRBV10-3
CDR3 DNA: TGTGCCATCAGTGAACAGGCGAGCTCCTACGAGCAGTACTTC
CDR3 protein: CAISEQASSYEQYF

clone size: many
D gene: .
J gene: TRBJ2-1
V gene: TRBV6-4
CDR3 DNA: TGTGCCAGCAGTGTGGCAGGGGAAGGCAATGAGCAGTTCTTC
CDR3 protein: CASSVAGEGNEQFF

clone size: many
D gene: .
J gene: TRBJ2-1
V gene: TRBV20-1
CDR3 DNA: TGCAGTGCTAGAGAGCCGGGTTACTACAATGAGCAGTTCTTC
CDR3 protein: CSAREPGYYNEQFF

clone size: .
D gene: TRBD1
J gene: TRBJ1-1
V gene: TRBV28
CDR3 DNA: TGTGCCAGCAGTTTGGTACAGGGGGACACTGAAGCTTTCTTT
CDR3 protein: CASSLVQGDTEAFF

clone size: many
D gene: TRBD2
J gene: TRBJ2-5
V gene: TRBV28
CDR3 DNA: TGTGCCAGCAGTCCTCGGGGACTAGCGGGGCAAGAGACCCAGTACTTC
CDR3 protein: CASSPRGLAGQETQYF